This T cell receptor (beta chain) was documented in a study of control samples from healthy donors and cancer patients. Trimming removed 7 bases from V and 2 bases from J, with 15 bases in between. The CDR3 sequence is 15 residues long. Germline assignment: CDR1 LNHDA and CDR2 SQIVND (reference sequence). Measured with immunoSEQ multiplex PCR; TCRdb has only the in-frame clones, and not every one. Among about 16,000 clones listed, around nine tenths were seen once. The origin of this receptor is a man aged 60 to 75 with head and neck cancer. The material sequenced was PBMCs. The chain combines TRBV19 with TRBJ1-5, with D hard to call. Written as DNA, the CDR3 is TGTGCCAGTATTTCCGACTCGGCGCGCAATCAGCCCCAGCATTTT. It is translated as CASISDSARNQPQHF.